Below, 26 T cell receptor beta chains from the same sample are listed, as sequenced in a study of blood T cell repertoires in COVID-19. Method: immunoSEQ multiplex PCR; TCRdb's copy keeps in-frame clones and lacks some. The table shows almost 250,000 clones, with roughly 86% occurring only once. Sequencing was performed on peripheral blood. These TCRs come from a woman aged 60-75 years who had recovered from COVID-19.

The V call is TRBV11-2, the J call TRBJ1-4; a weak D match, TRBD1 (6 bases). This CDR3 region has 18 residues. Trimming removed 2 bases from V and 3 bases from J, with 19 bases in between. CDR1 SGHAT and CDR2 FQNNGV come from the germline V gene. CDR3 nucleotide sequence: TGTGCCAGCAGCTTAACAGGCCGGGGGGGCGCGGCTAATGAAAAACTGTTTTTT. Amino acid sequence: CASSLTGRGGAANEKLFF. Full variable domain (outside the CDR3, taken from reference TRBV11-2 and TRBJ1-4): EAGVAQSPRYKIIEKRQSVAFWCNPISGHATLYWYQQILGQGPKLLIQFQNNGVVDDSQLPKDRFSAERLKGVDSTLKIQPAKLEDSAVYLCASSLTGRGGAANEKLFFGSGTQLSVL.

The J gene is TRBJ2-2, the V gene TRBV7-2, with 9 bases aligning to TRBD1. The CDR3 has 16 amino acids. Germline V lookup: CDR1 SGHTA, CDR2 FQGNSA. J lost 2 bases, V lost 4 bases, and 5 bases had no gene match. The CDR3 DNA reads TGTGCCAGCAGCTCACAGGGGGCGGTTAACACCGGGGAGCTGTTTTTT. Translation gives CASSSQGAVNTGELFF.

The rearrangement uses TRBV5-1 and TRBJ2-3; the match to TRBD2 covers 7 bases. CDR1 and CDR2 (germline): SGHRS, YFSETQ. J gave up 6 bases and V 3 bases, and 16 bases lay outside the gene matches. This CDR3 has 17 amino acids. The CDR3 protein is CASSSSSNGGKFDTQYF. CDR3 in DNA: TGCGCCAGCAGCTCCTCTAGCAACGGGGGGAAGTTCGATACGCAGTATTTT.

This chain uses TRBV7-8 with TRBJ1-2, with TRBD1 as a possible D gene (6 bases). Germline assignment: CDR1 SGHVS and CDR2 FQNEAQ. The CDR3 loop spans 16 amino acids. The V and J ends lost 1 base and 4 bases respectively, with 16 bases between them. Written as DNA, the CDR3 is TGTGCCAGCAGCTTAGGGTTTGGGGGCCTGGGCTATGGCTACACCTTC. Translation gives CASSLGFGGLGYGYTF.

This clone has a single count. The chain carries TRBV6-1 and TRBJ1-1, with TRBD1 matching over 8 bases. The CDR3 is made up of 15 amino acids. Germline CDR1 MNHNS, CDR2 SASEGT. The trim removed 3 bases at V and 3 bases at J, leaving 6 bases unmatched. CDR3 coding DNA: TGTGCCAGCAGTGAGACACAGGGGGTTGACACTGAAGCTTTCTTT. Residues: CASSETQGVDTEAFF.

The chain's CDR3 is CASSPNGGTGDTQYF. The CDR3 bases are TGTGCCAGCTCACCAAACGGGGGGACCGGGGATACGCAGTATTTT. The rearrangement links TRBV18 to TRBJ2-3; 7 nucleotides line up with TRBD2. With 2 bases clipped from V and 6 bases from J, the junction kept 8 bases outside the gene matches. Germline lookup yields CDR1 KGHSH and CDR2 LQKENI. There are 15 residues in the CDR3.

V usage is TRBV5-4 and J usage is TRBJ2-2; 13 bases fit TRBD2. The V segment lost 4 bases and the J segment 2 bases; nucleotides outside the gene matches: 5. Germline CDR1 is SGHNT and CDR2 is YYREEE (reference sequence). The CDR3 has 17 residues. The CDR3 loop is CASSTGLAGANTGELFF. Written as DNA, the CDR3 is TGTGCCAGCAGCACTGGACTAGCGGGGGCCAACACCGGGGAGCTGTTTTTT. The full variable domain, completed using reference TRBV5-4 and TRBJ2-2, is ETGVTQSPTHLIKTRGQQVTLRCSSQSGHNTVSWYQQALGQGPQFIFQYYREEENGRGNFPPRFSGLQFPNYSSELNVNALELDDSALYLCASSTGLAGANTGELFFGEGSRLTVL.

J is TRBJ2-5 and V is TRBV18, with 10 nucleotides matching TRBD1. The CDR3 consists of 15 residues. Germline V gives CDR1 KGHSH, CDR2 LQKENI. The V gene end was trimmed by 2 bases and the J gene end by 5 bases; junction bases not matched to a gene: 5. CDR3 bases: TGTGCCAGCTCACCAAAGACAGGGGGCGGGGAGACCCAGTACTTC. Residues: CASSPKTGGGETQYF. The full variable domain, completed using reference TRBV18 and TRBJ2-5, is NAGVMQNPRHLVRRRGQEARLRCSPMKGHSHVYWYRQLPEEGLKFMVYLQKENIIDESGMPKERFSAEFPKEGPSILRIQQVVRGDSAAYFCASSPKTGGGETQYFGPGTRLLVL.

This chain links TRBV2 with TRBJ1-1; D is undetermined. Trimming pared 6 bases from V and 3 bases from J, leaving 11 bases between. There are 13 residues in the CDR3. The V gene's germline CDR1 is SNHLY and CDR2 FYNNEI. The CDR3 here is CASRGVGDTEAFF. The CDR3 nucleotides are TGTGCCAGCAGAGGAGTAGGCGACACTGAAGCTTTCTTT.

The chain combines TRBV5-6 with TRBJ1-3; possible D gene TRBD1, 6 bases. CDR3 size: 14 residues. With 4 bases removed from V and 8 bases from J, the gap between germline ends came to 16 bases. Germline V CDR1 and CDR2: SGHDT, YYEEEE. As DNA, the CDR3 is TGTGCCAGCAGCCCTGGACAGACGCGGGACACCATATATTTT. Protein sequence: CASSPGQTRDTIYF.

The J gene is TRBJ1-2, the V gene TRBV3-1 (or the pseudogene TRBV3-2); D uncertain. Germline CDR1 LGHDT, CDR2 YNNKEL (reference sequence). The CDR3 has 15 amino acids. Trimming took 0 bases from V and 4 from J, leaving 12 bases between them. The CDR3 spells CASSQDGRDIYGYTF. CDR3 DNA: TGTGCCAGCAGCCAAGACGGACGGGATATCTATGGCTACACCTTC.

This clone was observed many times. The J gene is TRBJ2-3, the V gene TRBV3-1 (or the pseudogene TRBV3-2); possible D gene TRBD1, 5 bases. Germline V CDR1 and CDR2: LGHDT, YNNKEL (reference sequence). CDR3 size: 14 residues. V lost 0 bases and J lost 3, with 7 bases in between. The CDR3 DNA is TGTGCCAGCAGCCAAGAGGGGCAGACAGATACGCAGTATTTT. It codes for CASSQEGQTDTQYF.

The chain links TRBV27 to TRBJ2-3; D possibly corresponds to TRBD1 (6 bases). The germline V gene has CDR1 MNHEY and CDR2 SMNVEV (reference sequence). Trimming stripped 3 bases from V and 1 base from J, with 11 bases between. This CDR3 is built from 15 residues. In DNA form, the CDR3 reads TGTGCCAGCAGTTTTCGCAGGGGAGGCACAGATACGCAGTATTTT. This encodes CASSFRRGGTDTQYF.

Regarding this clone: One end of the junction fails to match germline, which may point to a read error. This chain connects TRBV6-5 to TRBJ2-7; 10 bases fit TRBD1. Germline V gene data show CDR1 as MNHEY and CDR2 as SVGAGI. The CDR3 runs to 14 residues. CDR3 nucleotides: TGTGCCAGCAGCTACTCGGACAGGGGGTTTGAGCAGTACTTC. This sequence encodes CASSYSDRGFEQYF.

The rearrangement uses TRBV9 and TRBJ2-7; the match to TRBD2 covers 8 bases. This CDR3 region has 17 residues. The V gene's germline CDR1 is SGDLS and CDR2 YYNGEE. Trimming at V came to 3 bases and at J to 5 bases, leaving 16 bases not matched to a gene. The CDR3 nucleotides read TGTGCCAGCAGCGGGGAAGTTGGGATAGCGGGGTCGGACGAGCAGTACTTC. It is translated as CASSGEVGIAGSDEQYF.

This chain joins TRBV5-1 and TRBJ2-5, with 8 bases aligning to TRBD2. Germline CDR1 and CDR2: SGHRS and YFSETQ. This CDR3 region has 15 residues. The junction had 9 bases not matched to a gene; V was cut back by 4 bases and J by 4 bases. The DNA for the CDR3 is TGCGCCAGCAGCGCCGGGACTAGACCCACAGAGACCCAGTACTTC. This sequence encodes CASSAGTRPTETQYF. Supplemented by reference TRBV5-1 and TRBJ2-5, the full variable domain reads KAGVTQTPRYLIKTRGQQVTLSCSPISGHRSVSWYQQTPGQGLQFLFEYFSETQRNKGNFPGRFSGRQFSNSRSEMNVSTLELGDSALYLCASSAGTRPTETQYFGPGTRLLVL.

The sample holds a few counts of this clone. The rearrangement uses TRBV20-1 and TRBJ2-2; 8 bases match TRBD2. The CDR3 runs to 16 residues. J gave up 6 bases and V 3 bases, and 12 bases lay outside the gene matches. CDR1 is DFQATT and CDR2 is SNEGSKA in the germline V gene (reference sequence). Written as DNA, the CDR3 is TGCAGTGCTAGTGTCGCGGGGGGTAGATTGGCCGGGGAGCTGTTTTTT. This gives the protein CSASVAGGRLAGELFF.

This rearrangement joins TRBV11-2 to TRBJ1-1, with 9 bases aligning to TRBD1. After removal of 2 bases from V and 3 bases from J, the junction contained 1 base not matched to a gene. The CDR3 extends over 14 amino acids. Germline CDR1 SGHAT, CDR2 FQNNGV. CDR3 DNA: TGTGCCAGCAGCTTAACAGGGGGCTACACTGAAGCTTTCTTT. This encodes CASSLTGGYTEAFF.

This clone was seen a single time. The chain joins TRBV28 to TRBJ1-3; 8 bases match TRBD1. The V gene's germline CDR1 is MDHEN and CDR2 SYDVKM. There are 15 residues in the CDR3. Trimming removed 8 bases from V and 1 base from J; junction bases left unmatched: 7. The CDR3, as DNA: TGTGCCAGCCGTGCGCGGACAGGGTCTGGAAACACCATATATTTT. Translated: CASRARTGSGNTIYF.

The CDR3 protein is CASSPYSGGADTQYF. CDR3 DNA: TGTGCCAGCTCACCATATTCGGGAGGGGCAGATACGCAGTATTTT. This chain connects TRBV18 to TRBJ2-3, with 8 bases fitting TRBD2. The CDR3 covers 15 residues. After removal of 2 bases from V and 4 bases from J, the junction contained 5 bases not matched to a gene. CDR1 and CDR2 (germline): KGHSH, LQKENI.

The chain recombines TRBV3-1 (or the pseudogene TRBV3-2) with TRBJ2-2; 7 positions agree with TRBD2. CDR1 is LGHDT, CDR2 YNNKEL, per germline (reference sequence). V shed 4 bases, J shed 6 bases, and the junction held 5 bases outside the gene matches. The CDR3 covers 14 residues. In DNA form, the CDR3 reads TGTGCCAGCAGCCGATTGACTAGCTCCGGGGAGCTGTTTTTT. Translating it yields CASSRLTSSGELFF.

The genes are TRBV6-5 and TRBJ1-6, with 8 bases that match TRBD1. The germline V gene has CDR1 MNHEY and CDR2 SVGAGI. This CDR3 is 15 amino acids long. Losses at the gene ends were 0 bases for V and 6 bases for J; bases not matched to a gene: 1. CDR3 sequence reads: CASSYSGQGNSPLHF. The CDR3 region has the DNA TGTGCCAGCAGTTACTCCGGACAGGGTAATTCACCCCTCCACTTT.

This clone was recorded a few times. V is TRBV19 and J is TRBJ1-5; 9 bases line up with TRBD1. The CDR3 covers 17 residues. After removal of 9 bases from V and 0 bases from J, the junction contained 12 bases not matched to a gene. Germline CDR1 is LNHDA and CDR2 is SQIVND (reference sequence). In DNA form, the CDR3 reads TGTGCCAGCATCAGGACAGGGGAGTCGAGTAGCAATCAGCCCCAGCATTTT. Amino acids: CASIRTGESSSNQPQHF.

This clone was observed once. The gene calls are TRBV2 and TRBJ2-2; D might be TRBD1 (6 bases). The CDR3 sequence is 13 residues long. The germline gives CDR1 SNHLY, CDR2 FYNNEI. Trimming removed 6 bases from V and 5 bases from J, with 10 bases in between. CDR3 nucleotide sequence: TGTGCCAGCAGGTACCAGGGGACCGGGGAGCTGTTTTTT. The encoded protein is CASRYQGTGELFF. The full variable domain, completed using reference TRBV2 and TRBJ2-2, is EPEVTQTPSHQVTQMGQEVILRCVPISNHLYFYWYRQILGQKVEFLVSFYNNEISEKSEIFDDQFSVERPDGSNFTLKIRSTKLEDSAMYFCASRYQGTGELFFGEGSRLTVL.

This clone was observed once. The chain combines TRBV27 with TRBJ2-7; 10 nucleotides agree with TRBD1. Looked up from germline, CDR1 is MNHEY and CDR2 is SMNVEV (reference sequence). This CDR3 contains 14 residues. J was trimmed by 9 bases and V by 6 bases; bases with no gene match: 11. The CDR3: CASSSPGQGVPQYF. CDR3 nucleotides: TGTGCCAGCAGCTCCCCCGGACAGGGGGTTCCGCAGTACTTC.

This clone was observed a handful of times. The rearrangement joins TRBV28 to TRBJ2-1; TRBD1 matches 7 bases. V lost 3 bases and J lost 0; bases outside the gene matches: 8. CDR1 is MDHEN, CDR2 SYDVKM, per germline. CDR3 size: 17 residues. The CDR3 DNA reads as TGTGCCAGCAGTTTCCCAGACAGGGATGTCTCCTACAATGAGCAGTTCTTC. It codes for CASSFPDRDVSYNEQFF. Using reference TRBV28 and TRBJ2-1 for the parts outside the CDR3, the full variable domain is DVKVTQSSRYLVKRTGEKVFLECVQDMDHENMFWYRQDPGLGLRLIYFSYDVKMKEKGDIPEGYSVSREKKERFSLILESASTNQTSMYLCASSFPDRDVSYNEQFFGPGTRLTVL.